This TCR beta chain appears in the sequencing data of a study of CD8 T cells in Susac syndrome. This clonotype turned up a few times. Its antigen is not identified. Reverse transcription of about 0.5 to 1 ug RNA used random hexamers. The method of amplification for TCR beta CDR3 was immunoSEQ multiplex PCR, covering 54 Vbeta and 13 Jbeta. From the immunoSEQ multiplex PCR reads, TCRdb called clonotypes with MiXCR, one entry per CDR3 protein. The table lists 250,000 to 300,000 distinct CDR3 sequences, 70% to 90% of them singletons. CDR1 SGDLS and CDR2 YYNGEE come from the germline V gene. The CDR3 is made up of 17 amino acids. V was shortened by 4 bases and J by 1 base, with 20 bases between the two germline ends. TEMRA cells were enriched by FACS, while CD8+ and CD4+ T cells were obtained through a negative isolation that was performed magnetically. Study-level points and caveats: Regarding the TCR sequencing and HLA analysis, the study admitted that a relatively small number of individuals were involved.

The source material was CD8+ T cells from PBMCs. J is TRBJ2-5 and V is TRBV9, with a possible D match to TRBD2 (5 bases). The receptor's source is a human donor with multiple sclerosis. DNA for the CDR3: TGTGCCAGCAGCCCCCCAGCACCCGGGGTAATCCAAGAGACCCAGTACTTC. Residues: CASSPPAPGVIQETQYF.